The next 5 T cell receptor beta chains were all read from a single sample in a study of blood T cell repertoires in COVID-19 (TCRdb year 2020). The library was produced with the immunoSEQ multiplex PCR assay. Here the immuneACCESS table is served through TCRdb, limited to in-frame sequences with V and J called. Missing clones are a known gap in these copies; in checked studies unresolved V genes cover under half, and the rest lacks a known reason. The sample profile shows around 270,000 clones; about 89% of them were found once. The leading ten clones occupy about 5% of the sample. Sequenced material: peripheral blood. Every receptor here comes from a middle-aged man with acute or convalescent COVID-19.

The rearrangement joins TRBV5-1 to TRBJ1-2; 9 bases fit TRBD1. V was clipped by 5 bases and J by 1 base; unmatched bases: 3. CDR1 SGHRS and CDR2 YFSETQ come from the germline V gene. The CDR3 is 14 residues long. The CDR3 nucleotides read TGCGCCAGCAGAACAGGGGGCTTTAACTATGGCTACACCTTC. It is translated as CASRTGGFNYGYTF. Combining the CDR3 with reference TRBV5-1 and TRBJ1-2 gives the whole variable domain KAGVTQTPRYLIKTRGQQVTLSCSPISGHRSVSWYQQTPGQGLQFLFEYFSETQRNKGNFPGRFSGRQFSNSRSEMNVSTLELGDSALYLCASRTGGFNYGYTFGSGTRLTVV.

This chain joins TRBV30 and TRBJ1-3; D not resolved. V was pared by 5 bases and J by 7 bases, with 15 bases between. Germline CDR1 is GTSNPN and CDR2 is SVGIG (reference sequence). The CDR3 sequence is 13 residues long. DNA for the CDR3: TGTGCCTGGCGGGGAAGTATGTACAACACCATATATTTT. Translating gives CAWRGSMYNTIYF.

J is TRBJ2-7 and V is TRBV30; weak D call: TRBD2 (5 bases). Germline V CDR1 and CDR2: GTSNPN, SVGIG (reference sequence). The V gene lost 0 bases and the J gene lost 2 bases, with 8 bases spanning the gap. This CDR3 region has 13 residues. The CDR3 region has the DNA TGTGCCTGGAGTGTTGGACTTACCTACGAGCAGTACTTC. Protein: CAWSVGLTYEQYF.

The CDR3 loop reads CAWRDRGEQYF. Written as DNA, the CDR3 is TGTGCCTGGAGGGACAGGGGCGAGCAGTACTTC. The chain employs TRBV30 and TRBJ2-7, with 9 nucleotides matching TRBD1. This CDR3 has 11 amino acids. Germline V gene lookup returns CDR1 GTSNPN and CDR2 SVGIG (reference sequence). V gave up 3 bases and J gave up 6 bases; unmatched junction bases: 0.

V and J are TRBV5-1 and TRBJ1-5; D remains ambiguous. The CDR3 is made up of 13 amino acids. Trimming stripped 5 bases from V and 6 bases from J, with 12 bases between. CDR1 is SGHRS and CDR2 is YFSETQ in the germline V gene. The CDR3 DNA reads TGCGCCAGCAGTGAGCTATCGGGTCAGCCCCAGCATTTT. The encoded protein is CASSELSGQPQHF.